These 13 T cell receptor beta chains originate from one sample sequenced in a study of T cell responses to AZD1222 COVID-19 vaccine. TCRdb's copy holds only in-frame clones and misses some; the assay was immunoSEQ multiplex PCR. The repertoire holds about 120,000 clones, with about 85% as singletons. The specimen comprised peripheral blood, sampled 28 days after the second AZD1222 dose. Source of these receptors: an adult who received the AZD1222 COVID-19 vaccine.

This chain joins TRBV9 and TRBJ1-6, with D possibly being TRBD1 (6 bases). Germline CDR1 is SGDLS and CDR2 is YYNGEE. The ends were cut back, 2 bases at V and 7 bases at J, with 10 bases in the middle. The CDR3 loop spans 14 amino acids. The CDR3 is CASSVAGENSPLHF. The DNA for the CDR3 is TGTGCCAGCAGCGTGGCAGGGGAAAATTCACCCCTCCACTTT.

The V and J genes are TRBV20-1 and TRBJ2-4; no definite D call. V gave up 4 bases and J gave up 3 bases, with 4 bases separating them. This CDR3 has 11 amino acids. Looked up from germline, CDR1 is DFQATT and CDR2 is SNEGSKA (reference sequence). The CDR3 is CSAKDKNIQYF. The DNA of the CDR3 is TGCAGTGCTAAGGACAAAAACATTCAGTACTTC.

The V call is TRBV4-1, the J call TRBJ1-5, with D uncertain. This CDR3 spans 13 amino acids. Trimming cost V 5 bases and J 4 bases, with 9 bases left between them. The V gene's germline CDR1 is MGHRA and CDR2 YSYEKL. CDR3 nucleotides: TGCGCCAGCAGCTCGAATACGAATCAGCCCCAGCATTTT. This translates into CASSSNTNQPQHF.

The CDR3 DNA reads as TGCGCCAGCAGCACACAGGGGATAATGGGTACTGAAGCTTTCTTT. This translates into CASSTQGIMGTEAFF. V usage is TRBV5-1 and J usage is TRBJ1-1, with 7 nucleotides matching TRBD1. Per the germline V gene, CDR1 is SGHRS and CDR2 is YFSETQ. Trimming took 4 bases from V and 5 from J; bases not matched to a gene: 11. The CDR3 runs to 15 residues.

This clone was detected only once. CDR3 protein: CASSWTGANSNQPQHF. The CDR3 region has the DNA TGTGCCAGCAGTTGGACTGGGGCTAATAGCAATCAGCCCCAGCATTTT. The gene calls are TRBV7-2 and TRBJ1-5; D is perhaps TRBD1 (5 bases). Germline loops: CDR1 SGHTA, CDR2 FQGNSA. This CDR3 comprises 16 residues. Trimming pared 6 bases from V and 0 bases from J, leaving 15 bases between.

The V and J genes are TRBV27 and TRBJ1-5, with D perhaps TRBD1 (5 bases). Trimming removed 5 bases from V and 4 bases from J, with 12 bases in between. CDR3 length: 14 amino acids. Germline values: CDR1 MNHEY, CDR2 SMNVEV (reference sequence). The CDR3 loop reads CASSPTGPNQPQHF. CDR3 coding DNA: TGTGCCAGCAGTCCCACGGGGCCAAATCAGCCCCAGCATTTT.

The rearrangement uses TRBV28 and TRBJ2-7; 10 bases line up with TRBD1. The CDR3 covers 14 residues. V lost 5 bases to trimming and J lost 3 bases; unmatched junction nucleotides: 4. In germline, CDR1 is MDHEN, CDR2 SYDVKM. This CDR3 reads CASSLGTGVYEQYF. CDR3 sequence (DNA): TGTGCCAGCAGTCTGGGGACAGGGGTCTACGAGCAGTACTTC.

The chain is built from TRBV7-8 and TRBJ1-2; 10 nucleotides match TRBD1. The ends lost 2 bases at V and 8 bases at J; junction bases unmatched: 11. The germline gives CDR1 SGHVS, CDR2 FQNEAQ. The CDR3 spans 16 residues. The CDR3 loop reads CASSLSRTGGGEGYTF. The DNA of the CDR3 is TGTGCCAGCAGCTTATCCAGGACAGGGGGTGGTGAAGGCTACACCTTC.

This clone turned up a few times. This CDR3 is CASSMTGTSGANVLTF. CDR3 nucleotide sequence: TGCGCCAGCAGCATGACAGGCACCTCTGGGGCCAACGTCCTGACTTTC. V gene TRBV5-1 combines with J gene TRBJ2-6, with D tentatively TRBD1 (6 bases). This CDR3 has 16 residues. CDR1 SGHRS and CDR2 YFSETQ come from the germline V gene. V shed 4 bases and J shed 0 bases, with 11 bases lying between them.

This chain links TRBV12-3 or TRBV12-4 with TRBJ1-2, with 7 bases identical to TRBD1. J lost 7 bases, V lost 6 bases, and 5 bases had no gene match. The CDR3 spans 12 residues. The CDR3 sequence: CASRLGGGGYTF. CDR3 DNA: TGTGCCAGCAGGCTAGGGGGCGGTGGCTACACCTTC.

The gene calls are TRBV18 and TRBJ1-4; unclear D gene. In germline, CDR1 is KGHSH, CDR2 LQKENI. V was clipped by 2 bases and J by 3 bases, with 7 bases between them. The CDR3 is 14 residues long. Here the CDR3 reads CASSPREANEKLFF. The CDR3 nucleotides are TGTGCCAGCTCACCAAGAGAAGCTAATGAAAAACTGTTTTTT.

The chain recombines TRBV7-2 with TRBJ2-1; TRBD2 might be the D (6 bases). The V end lost 0 bases, the J end lost 6 bases, and 12 bases lay between the germline ends. The CDR3 length is 15 residues. Per germline, CDR1 SGHTA and CDR2 FQGNSA. The DNA for the CDR3 is TGTGCCAGCAGCTTAGCGCGGGGTACCAGCAATGAGCAGTTCTTC. It encodes CASSLARGTSNEQFF.

V and J are TRBV30 and TRBJ1-2, with D possibly matching TRBD1 (5 bases). CDR3 length equals 13 residues. Germline CDR1 and CDR2: GTSNPN and SVGIG (reference sequence). V gave up 3 bases and J gave up 1 base, with 9 bases separating them. CDR3 sequence reads: CAWRRGLNYGYTF. The CDR3 nucleotides are TGTGCCTGGAGACGGGGCCTTAACTATGGCTACACCTTC.